The T cell receptor beta chain described here comes from a study of blood T cell repertoires in COVID-19. Study information: Samples representing acute and convalescent COVID-19 were sourced from the United States, Italy and Spain. PBMCs, B-cell-depleted T cells, or T cells were the source of the cDNA or gDNA that made up the material.

Original processing methods: Amplification from reference gene primers served as the basis for estimated nucleated cell counts. Profiled with immunoSEQ multiplex PCR; TCRdb holds only in-frame clones, not every one. V and J calls and clone size follow that table, whereas D and trimming were derived from the DNA. The data contain 200,000 to 300,000 clones, approximately 86% of them singletons. Unmatched junction bases numbered 11, after V lost 2 bases and J lost 2 bases. Germline values: CDR1 MNHNS, CDR2 SASEGT. The CDR3 runs to 18 residues. The sample was peripheral blood. V is TRBV6-1 and J is TRBJ1-4; TRBD1 matches at 7 bases. This receptor was taken from a man in his thirties or forties with active or convalescent COVID-19. The CDR3 sequence is CASSETKRGLGTNEKLFF. CDR3 nucleotides: TGTGCCAGCAGTGAAACGAAGAGGGGGCTCGGGACTAATGAAAAACTGTTTTTT.